A selection of T cell receptor beta chains follows, all from one sample in a study of CD8+CD57+ T cells in acquired aplastic anemia. TCRdb recomputed calls from the reads with MiXCR, one row per CDR3 protein. The table includes 50,000 or so distinct CDR3 sequences, 55% to 70% detected once. Sequencing was performed on sorted CD4+, CD8+, or CD8+CD57+ T cells (not recorded which) from PBMCs. The source of these receptors is a human donor with aplastic anemia. CDR3s include the opening cysteine and the closing phenylalanine or tryptophan. A D gene is named only where the DNA matches it firmly. Rows may omit the clone size; those that give it use once, few, many or a size class.

CDR3,DNA,D,V,size,J
CAIDGGAFEQFF,TGTGCTATTGACGGGGGGGCGTTTGAGCAGTTCTTC,TRBD2,TRBV7-7,-,TRBJ2-1
CSALHGTGYGYTF,TGCAGTGCTCTACACGGGACGGGCTATGGCTACACCTTC,-,TRBV20-1,once,TRBJ1-2
CASSLWENQPQHF,TGTGCCAGCAGCTTATGGGAAAATCAGCCCCAGCATTTT,-,TRBV7-9,few,TRBJ1-5
CATSRPGQDYNSPLHF,TGTGCCACCAGCAGACCCGGACAGGACTATAATTCACCCCTCCACTTT,TRBD1,TRBV15,-,TRBJ1-6
CASIPGQEQFF,TGTGCCAGTATTCCGGGACAGGAGCAGTTCTTC,TRBD1,TRBV19,-,TRBJ2-1
CASSGQGATDTQYF,TGTGCCAGTAGTGGACAGGGGGCCACGGATACGCAGTATTTT,TRBD1,TRBV19,-,TRBJ2-3
CAISVDYEQYF,TGTGCCATCAGCGTGGATTACGAGCAGTACTTC,-,TRBV10-3,-,TRBJ2-7
CASSTDRGLVDEQFF,TGTGCCAGCAGCACGGACAGGGGGCTCGTAGATGAGCAGTTCTTC,TRBD1,TRBV5-6,-,TRBJ2-1
CAIAGVGTDTQYF,TGTGCCATCGCGGGGGTCGGCACAGATACGCAGTATTTT,TRBD2,TRBV10-3,-,TRBJ2-3
CASSVRDRGNSPLHF,TGTGCCAGCAGTGTCCGGGACAGAGGGAATTCACCCCTCCACTTT,TRBD1,TRBV25-1,few,TRBJ1-6
CSARVLAEAYEQYF,TGCAGTGCTAGAGTACTAGCGGAGGCCTACGAGCAGTACTTC,TRBD2,TRBV20-1,-,TRBJ2-7
CARVQTRSYEQYF,TGTGCCAGAGTCCAGACCCGCTCCTACGAGCAGTACTTC,-,TRBV6-4,many,TRBJ2-7
CATRGPNTGELFF,TGTGCCACTAGGGGACCGAACACCGGGGAGCTGTTTTTT,-,TRBV10-3,many,TRBJ2-2
CASASQGGTEAFF,TGTGCCAGCGCCAGTCAGGGTGGCACTGAAGCTTTCTTT,-,TRBV2,-,TRBJ1-1
CASSTQGAETQYF,TGTGCCAGTAGTACACAGGGGGCGGAGACCCAGTACTTC,TRBD1,TRBV19,-,TRBJ2-5
CASTAGSFLSTDTQYF,TGTGCCAGCACTGCAGGCTCTTTCCTTAGCACAGATACGCAGTATTTT,-,TRBV2,few,TRBJ2-3
CSARDRGETQYF,TGCAGTGCTAGAGATCGGGGGGAGACCCAGTACTTC,-,TRBV20-1,many,TRBJ2-5
CASSALAGAGEDTQYF,TGTGCCAGCAGTGCCCTAGCGGGAGCGGGGGAGGATACGCAGTATTTT,TRBD2,TRBV25-1,few,TRBJ2-3
CASSEAGSAGETQYF,TGTGCCAGCAGTGAAGCGGGCTCCGCGGGGGAGACCCAGTACTTC,-,TRBV6-1,-,TRBJ2-5
CASSIKRTEAFF,TGTGCCAGCAGTATAAAGAGGACTGAAGCTTTCTTT,-,TRBV2,-,TRBJ1-1
CATSVAGGSGELFF,TGTGCCACCAGTGTGGCAGGGGGGTCCGGGGAGCTGTTTTTT,-,TRBV24-1,-,TRBJ2-2
CASSFEGARSGNTIYF,TGTGCCAGCAGCTTCGAGGGGGCGCGCTCTGGAAACACCATATATTTT,TRBD1,TRBV11-2,many,TRBJ1-3
CASSQAASGTPNYGYTF,TGCGCCAGCAGCCAAGCCGCGTCCGGGACACCTAACTATGGCTACACCTTC,-,TRBV4-3,-,TRBJ1-2
CAISASSGSKSGVDTQYF,TGTGCCATCAGTGCGTCTAGCGGGAGCAAGTCAGGGGTAGATACGCAGTATTTT,TRBD2,TRBV10-3,-,TRBJ2-3
CASSGQAQETQYF,TGTGCCAGCAGCGGACAAGCCCAAGAGACCCAGTACTTC,-,TRBV7-2,-,TRBJ2-5
CASSESTSGGTSEQYF,TGCGCCAGCAGTGAGTCAACCTCAGGGGGTACCTCCGAGCAGTACTTC,TRBD1,TRBV4-1,-,TRBJ2-7
CSFAGIYEQYF,TGCAGTTTCGCGGGGATCTACGAGCAGTACTTC,-,TRBV20-1,-,TRBJ2-7
CAISERTGWDEQFF,TGTGCCATCAGTGAGCGGACAGGGTGGGATGAGCAGTTCTTC,TRBD1,TRBV10-3,-,TRBJ2-1
CASSLGSGGYNEQFF,TGTGCCAGCAGCTTGGGTAGCGGGGGGTACAATGAGCAGTTCTTC,TRBD2,TRBV5-5,many,TRBJ2-1
CARSIGLYNEQYF,TGTGCCAGGAGTATTGGTTTGTACAACGAGCAGTACTTC,-,TRBV19,-,TRBJ2-7
CASSYGSGYTF,TGTGCCAGCAGCTACGGGTCTGGCTACACCTTC,-,TRBV6-5,-,TRBJ1-2
CASSEAQGNTEAFF,TGTGCCAGCAGTGAAGCCCAGGGAAACACTGAAGCTTTCTTT,-,TRBV25-1,-,TRBJ1-1
CASSAIGTSGDTQYF,TGTGCCAGCAGCGCCATCGGGACTAGCGGAGATACGCAGTATTTT,TRBD2,TRBV6-1,-,TRBJ2-3
CASSLDLGNTIYF,TGTGCCAGCAGCCTGGATCTTGGAAACACCATATATTTT,-,TRBV7-2,medium-sized,TRBJ1-3
CASSLVPGPTGELFF,TGTGCCAGCAGCTTAGTCCCGGGACCTACCGGGGAGCTGTTTTTT,-,TRBV7-9,-,TRBJ2-2
CASSQYGGRNSPLHF,TGTGCCAGCAGCCAGTATGGGGGGAGGAATTCACCCCTCCACTTT,-,TRBV11-1,once,TRBJ1-6
CAMKREGSYEQYF,TGTGCCATGAAGAGGGAAGGCTCCTACGAGCAGTACTTC,-,TRBV10-3,-,TRBJ2-7
CASGLYRRPSYEQYF,TGTGCTAGTGGTTTGTATCGCAGGCCATCCTACGAGCAGTACTTC,-,TRBV12-5,-,TRBJ2-7
CASSLDLTTEAFF,TGTGCCAGCAGCCTTGACTTGACCACTGAGGCTTTCTTT,-,TRBV7-9,-,TRBJ1-1
CSARDLARTNTGELFF,TGCAGTGCTAGAGATCTGGCGCGGACGAACACCGGGGAGCTGTTTTTT,-,TRBV20-1,-,TRBJ2-2
CASSVVGQGYGYTF,TGTGCCAGCAGCGTAGTAGGGCAGGGCTATGGCTACACCTTC,-,TRBV9,-,TRBJ1-2
CASSSLRQGNSPLHF,TGTGCCAGCAGTTCCCTCCGGCAGGGTAATTCACCCCTCCACTTT,-,TRBV6-6,many,TRBJ1-6
CASSSLQGRFSQPQHF,TGTGCCAGCAGCTCGTTACAGGGAAGGTTCAGTCAGCCCCAGCATTTT,-,TRBV11-2,-,TRBJ1-5
CASSPRQARSYEQYF,TGTGCCAGCAGCCCGAGACAGGCTCGCTCCTACGAGCAGTACTTC,-,TRBV5-5,once,TRBJ2-7
CSAVAGGVAFF,TGCAGCGCGGTTGCCGGGGGGGTAGCTTTCTTT,-,TRBV29-1,-,TRBJ1-1
CASSPFEAYEQYF,TGTGCCAGCAGCCCCTTTGAGGCCTACGAGCAGTACTTC,-,TRBV27,many,TRBJ2-7
CATSREKNGDAAYEQYF,TGTGCCACCAGCAGGGAAAAGAATGGGGACGCAGCCTACGAGCAGTACTTC,-,TRBV15,-,TRBJ2-7
CASSALAGNPYEQYF,TGTGCCAGCAGCGCCCTAGCGGGCAATCCCTACGAGCAGTACTTC,TRBD2,TRBV9,many,TRBJ2-7